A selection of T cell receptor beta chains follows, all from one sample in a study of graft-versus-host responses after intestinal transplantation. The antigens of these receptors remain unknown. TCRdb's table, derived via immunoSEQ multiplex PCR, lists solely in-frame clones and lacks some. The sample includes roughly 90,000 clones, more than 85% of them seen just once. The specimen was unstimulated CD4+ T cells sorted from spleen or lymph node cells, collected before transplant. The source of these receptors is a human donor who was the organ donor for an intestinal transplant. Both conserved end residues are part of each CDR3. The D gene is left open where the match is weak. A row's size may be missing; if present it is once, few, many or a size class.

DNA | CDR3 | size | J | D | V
TGTGCCAGCAGCCTAAGCGACGGGAGGGGGCCAGACACAGATACGCAGTATTTT | CASSLSDGRGPDTDTQYF | once | TRBJ2-3 | . | TRBV7-3
TGTGCCAGCAGCTTAGGGACAGGGGGCGCAGCTTTCTTT | CASSLGTGGAAFF | . | TRBJ1-1 | TRBD1 | TRBV7-3
TGTGCCAGCACCGCCCGGGACAGGGGGCGTGTGCAGTACTTC | CASTARDRGRVQYF | . | TRBJ2-7 | TRBD1 | TRBV6-1
TGTGCCAGCAGTCGGACTGTTGGCGATGAAAAACTGTTTTTT | CASSRTVGDEKLFF | . | TRBJ1-4 | . | TRBV6-5
TGTGCCAGCAGTTACTCCCGGACAGGGGGAAACTATGGCTACACCTTC | CASSYSRTGGNYGYTF | . | TRBJ1-2 | TRBD1 | TRBV6-5
TGTGCCAGTGAAGACAGGCGCTCTGGAAACACCATATATTTT | CASEDRRSGNTIYF | few | TRBJ1-3 | . | TRBV2
TGTGCCAGCAGCCCGACTAGCGGGATACGCACAGATACGCAGTATTTT | CASSPTSGIRTDTQYF | . | TRBJ2-3 | TRBD2 | TRBV5-4
TGTGCCAGCAGTCTAGGGGGTAAAAACACTGAAGCTTTCTTT | CASSLGGKNTEAFF | . | TRBJ1-1 | . | TRBV28
TGTGCCAGCAGCGCAACCCCAGTACAGGGGATGGAGACCCAGTACTTC | CASSATPVQGMETQYF | . | TRBJ2-5 | TRBD1 | TRBV7-7
TGTGCCAGCAGCTTAGAGCGGGAGGGTGAGCAGTTCTTC | CASSLEREGEQFF | . | TRBJ2-1 | TRBD2 | TRBV7-3
TGTGCCAGCAGCCCCGGGACTCGCGCGAACACCGGGGAGCTGTTTTTT | CASSPGTRANTGELFF | . | TRBJ2-2 | . | TRBV7-2
TGCGCCACACAGGGAGTTAATGGAAACACCATATATTTT | CATQGVNGNTIYF | once | TRBJ1-3 | . | TRBV10-1
TGTGCCAGTAGTATCCGACAGGAACTGTTTTTT | CASSIRQELFF | . | TRBJ1-4 | . | TRBV19
TGTGCCAGCAGCTTAGCCGGCTCCTACAATGAGCAGTTCTTC | CASSLAGSYNEQFF | . | TRBJ2-1 | . | TRBV7-3
TGTGCCAGCACCCGAGCAGAGACCCAGTACTTC | CASTRAETQYF | . | TRBJ2-5 | . | TRBV7-6
TGTGCCAGCTCACTCCTCGGACAGGGATCCACCGGGAATGGCTACACCTTC | CASSLLGQGSTGNGYTF | . | TRBJ1-2 | TRBD1 | TRBV18
TGTGCCAGCAGTTACAGGGGTCCGTCTACCGGGGAGCTGTTTTTT | CASSYRGPSTGELFF | . | TRBJ2-2 | TRBD1 | TRBV28
TGTGCCACCAGCAACAGACTAGCGGGGGGAACCGGGGAGCTGTTTTTT | CATSNRLAGGTGELFF | . | TRBJ2-2 | TRBD2 | TRBV15
TGTGCCAGCAGTCGGACAGGGGACAACGAGCAGTACTTC | CASSRTGDNEQYF | . | TRBJ2-7 | TRBD1 | TRBV6-5
TGTGCCAGCAGCCAGCGGGAGGGTTTGCGAGAGCAGTACTTC | CASSQREGLREQYF | . | TRBJ2-7 | TRBD2 | TRBV6-6
TGTGCCATCAGTGAGTCGGTGACTAGCTCCTACGAGCAGTACTTC | CAISESVTSSYEQYF | . | TRBJ2-7 | . | TRBV10-3
TGCGCCAGCAGCCCCGGGACTGTGGTAGAAACCCAGTACTTC | CASSPGTVVETQYF | . | TRBJ2-5 | . | TRBV5-1
TGTGCCAGCAGCCAAGCGAGGCAGCCGAATTCACCCCTCCACTTT | CASSQARQPNSPLHF | . | TRBJ1-6 | . | TRBV14
TGTGCCAGCAGCTCACCTAGCGGTAGCTCCTACGAGCAGTACTTC | CASSSPSGSSYEQYF | . | TRBJ2-7 | TRBD2 | TRBV7-9
TGCGCCAGCAGCCAAGATACGGAGGGGGCGCGTAACATTCAGTACTTC | CASSQDTEGARNIQYF | . | TRBJ2-4 | . | TRBV4-1
TGTGCCAGCAGCGCCCAGCGGGGGGGCACAGATACGCAGTATTTT | CASSAQRGGTDTQYF | . | TRBJ2-3 | TRBD2 | TRBV5-4
TGCGCCAGCAGCCTATCCGGGACTGGCACGATGGATGGCTACACCTTC | CASSLSGTGTMDGYTF | . | TRBJ1-2 | . | TRBV4-1
TGTGCCAGCAGTTCCGGACAGGGCTCCTATGGCTACACCTTC | CASSSGQGSYGYTF | . | TRBJ1-2 | TRBD1 | TRBV6-6